This is a list of T cell receptor beta chains from one sample in a study of blood T cell repertoires in COVID-19. This table comes from immunoSEQ multiplex PCR, and its TCRdb copy is limited to in-frame clones, with some not included. The sample lists under 500,000 clones, around 90% occurring once. Sequenced: PBMCs or T cells enriched from blood (not recorded which). The receptors here all came from a woman aged 18-29 years with acute COVID-19. The CDR3 runs from the conserved cysteine through the conserved F or W. D genes are given only for firm matches. Clone size is given for some rows only: seen once, a few or many times, or a class if the clone is expanded.

TGTGCCACAACCGGGACAGTCTACGAGCAGTACTTC CATTGTVYEQYF TRBJ2-7 TRBD1 TRBV2 NA
TGTGCCAGCAGCAAAACTAGCGTCACCTACAATGAGCAGTTCTTC CASSKTSVTYNEQFF TRBJ2-1 TRBD2 TRBV7-2 NA
TGTGCCAGCCCTCCGGGAATCTTGAACACTGAAGCTTTCTTT CASPPGILNTEAFF TRBJ1-1 NA TRBV6-5 NA
TGTGCCAGCAGCCAGCAGGGCTATAATCAGCCCCAGCATTTT CASSQQGYNQPQHF TRBJ1-5 NA TRBV3-1/TRBV3-2 NA
TGTGCCAGCAGTTCCGGACAGGGAAGATCACCCCTCCACTTT CASSSGQGRSPLHF TRBJ1-6 TRBD1 TRBV5-5 NA
TGTGCCAGCAGCCAAGATCCGACAGGGGAGCGGAGTTCACCCCTCCACTTT CASSQDPTGERSSPLHF TRBJ1-6 TRBD1 TRBV3-1/TRBV3-2 NA
TGTGCCAGCAGCAACGGCAGGGGGTTATCTCAGCCCCAGCATTTT CASSNGRGLSQPQHF TRBJ1-5 NA TRBV21-1 NA
TGTGCCTGGAGTCGTGCAGGGGGAGACATTCAGTACTTC CAWSRAGGDIQYF TRBJ2-4 TRBD1 TRBV30 once
TGTGCCAGCAGTTACGGGCTCTACGGCGAGCAGTACTTC CASSYGLYGEQYF TRBJ2-7 NA TRBV6-5 NA
TGTGCCAGCCAACCGGGAACAGGGTCGTGGACTGAAGCTTTCTTT CASQPGTGSWTEAFF TRBJ1-1 NA TRBV19 NA
TGTGCCAGGGATCGGGACAGGGACCACGAGCAGTACTTC CARDRDRDHEQYF TRBJ2-7 TRBD1 TRBV19 NA
TGTGCCAGCAGCTTGGTCGGAAAGGGGGCACACGAGCAGTACTTC CASSLVGKGAHEQYF TRBJ2-7 TRBD1 TRBV5-6 NA
TGTGCCAGCAGGAGACAGGGTAACAATTCACCCCTCCACTTT CASRRQGNNSPLHF TRBJ1-6 TRBD1 TRBV28 NA
TGTGCCAGCAGCTGGCACGAGGCCGGGGAGCTGTTTTTT CASSWHEAGELFF TRBJ2-2 NA TRBV12-3/TRBV12-4 NA